This TCR beta chain came from a study of T cell responses to AZD1222 COVID-19 vaccine. Study findings and constraints: Sampling that yielded the repertoires occurred only after the peak T cell response. At study baseline, merely six AZD1222 recipients were seropositive.

Assay: immunoSEQ multiplex PCR; the TCRdb copy retains only in-frame clones and omits some. The repertoire holds about 110,000 clones, with around 89% as singletons. V was pared by 0 bases and J by 4 bases, with 12 bases between. CDR3 length: 15 amino acids. From germline, CDR1 is LNHNV and CDR2 YYDKDF (reference sequence). A note on this clone: Its target is not known.

The sample consisted of peripheral blood, taken on day 0 of AZD1222 vaccination. The receptor's source is an adult in good health. The J gene is TRBJ1-2, the V gene TRBV15; unclear D gene. CDR3 in amino acids: CATSRDPGVAYGYTF. CDR3 nucleotide sequence: TGTGCCACCAGCAGAGATCCCGGGGTAGCCTATGGCTACACCTTC.